This T cell receptor (beta chain) was observed in a study of T cells in women clearing cervical HPV infection. Study information: Donors had HPV16-related CIN3 or worse; 2 had invasive cancer.

TCRdb's table, derived via immunoSEQ multiplex PCR, lists solely in-frame clones and lacks some. The listing records tens of thousands of clones. General study results and limits: Associations may precede or follow infection; HPV-specific or memory T cells were not isolated.

Germline CDR1 GTSNPN, CDR2 SVGIG (reference sequence). Trimming removed 5 bases from V and 2 bases from J; junction bases left unmatched: 19. There are 18 residues in the CDR3. Of note for this clone: Its antigen remains unidentified. The CDR3 is cut off 3 residues early in the read; its end comes from the germline J gene.

This TCR derives from a woman between 18 and 69 years old with a cervical HPV16 infection that either progressed to CIN3+ or cleared (not recorded which). This chain connects TRBV30 to TRBJ2-3, with 7 bases aligning to TRBD2. Sequencing was performed on blood buffy coat. The CDR3 is CAWARGSRDYLPTDTQYF. Incomplete CDR3 DNA: TGTGCCTGGGCTCGTGGGAGCCGGGACTACCTTCCCACAGATACG. Supplemented by reference TRBV30 and TRBJ2-3, the full variable domain reads SQTIHQWPATLVQPVGSPLSLECTVEGTSNPNLYWYRQAAGRGLQLLFYSVGIGQISSEVPQNLSASRPQDRQFILSSKKLLLSDSGFYLCAWARGSRDYLPTDTQYFGPGTRLTVL.